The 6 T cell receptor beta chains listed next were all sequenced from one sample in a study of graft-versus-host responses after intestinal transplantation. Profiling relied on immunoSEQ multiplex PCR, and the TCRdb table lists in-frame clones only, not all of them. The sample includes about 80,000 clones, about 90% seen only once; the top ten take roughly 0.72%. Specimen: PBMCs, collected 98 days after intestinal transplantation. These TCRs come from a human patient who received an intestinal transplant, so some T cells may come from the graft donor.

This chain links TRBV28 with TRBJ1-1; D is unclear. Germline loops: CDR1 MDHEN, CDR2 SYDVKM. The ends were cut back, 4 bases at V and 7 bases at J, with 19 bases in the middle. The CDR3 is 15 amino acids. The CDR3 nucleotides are TGTGCCAGCAGTTCGCGAGCGGGGAAGGTTAGTGAAGCTTTCTTT. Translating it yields CASSSRAGKVSEAFF.

The DNA for the CDR3 is TGTGCCAGCTCACCACTAGCAAGAGGGTTCACAGATACGCAGTATTTT. Translated, it gives CASSPLARGFTDTQYF. This chain connects TRBV18 to TRBJ2-3; TRBD2 is a possible D gene (5 bases). The CDR3 is 16 amino acids. Germline CDR1 is KGHSH and CDR2 is LQKENI. The V end was cut by 1 base, the J end by 2 bases, with 13 bases between.

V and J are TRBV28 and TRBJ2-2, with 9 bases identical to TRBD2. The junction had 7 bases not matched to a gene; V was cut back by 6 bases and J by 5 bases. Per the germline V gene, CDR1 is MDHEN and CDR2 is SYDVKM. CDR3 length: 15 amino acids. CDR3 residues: CASRGSGRQTGELFF. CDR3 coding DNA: TGTGCCAGCAGGGGTAGCGGGAGACAGACCGGGGAGCTGTTTTTT.

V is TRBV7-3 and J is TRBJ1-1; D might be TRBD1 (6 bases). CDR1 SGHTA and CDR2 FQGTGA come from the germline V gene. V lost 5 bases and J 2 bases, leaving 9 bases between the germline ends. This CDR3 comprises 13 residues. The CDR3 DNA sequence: TGTGCCAGCAGCAGACAGGTAAACACTGAAGCTTTCTTT. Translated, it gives CASSRQVNTEAFF.

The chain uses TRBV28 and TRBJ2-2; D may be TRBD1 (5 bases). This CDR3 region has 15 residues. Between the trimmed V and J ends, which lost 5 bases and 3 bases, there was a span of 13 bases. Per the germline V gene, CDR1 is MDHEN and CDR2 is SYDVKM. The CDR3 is CASSPRQYYTGELFF. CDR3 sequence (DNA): TGTGCCAGCAGTCCTCGACAGTATTACACCGGGGAGCTGTTTTTT.

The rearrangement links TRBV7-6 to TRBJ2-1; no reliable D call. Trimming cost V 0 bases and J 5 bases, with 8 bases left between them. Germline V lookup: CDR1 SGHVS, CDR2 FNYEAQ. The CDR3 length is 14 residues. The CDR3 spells CASSLAVRDNEQFF. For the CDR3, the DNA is TGTGCCAGCAGCTTAGCCGTCCGGGACAATGAGCAGTTCTTC.